These 4 T cell receptor beta chains came from one sample sequenced in a study of T-cell memory formation after mild COVID-19. TCRdb ran MiXCR on the 5' RACE reads and lists one entry per CDR3 protein. This repertoire shows roughly 42,000 distinct CDR3 sequences, about 7.3% found once; its top ten account for 1.2% to 1.5%. The material sequenced was PBMCs or a T cell subset sorted from them (not recorded which). These receptors all come from a young man who had mild COVID-19 (a few samples of this study predate the infection). Cell type and time point are not known.

This clonotype was seen a single time. The CDR3 coding sequence is TGTGCCAGCAGCGCTGGAAAGGGGGGGTTCGCAGGGCCCCAGCATTTT. It specifies CASSAGKGGFAGPQHF. V usage is TRBV9 and J usage is TRBJ1-5; possibly TRBD1 for D (6 bases). The CDR3 loop spans 16 amino acids. Per germline, CDR1 SGDLS and CDR2 YYNGEE. With 3 bases removed from V and 9 bases from J, the gap between germline ends came to 22 bases.

The genes are TRBV7-3 and TRBJ2-3; 7 bases are shared with TRBD2. This CDR3 is 17 amino acids long. CDR1 and CDR2 (germline): SGHTA, FQGTGA. After removal of 4 bases from V and 0 bases from J, the junction contained 10 bases not matched to a gene. CDR3 region: CASSSPRERGSTDTQYF. The CDR3 DNA reads TGTGCCAGCAGCTCCCCCCGGGAGCGGGGTAGCACAGATACGCAGTATTTT.

V gene TRBV30 combines with J gene TRBJ2-5; possible D gene TRBD2, 6 bases. From germline, CDR1 is GTSNPN and CDR2 SVGIG (reference sequence). Between the trimmed V and J ends, which lost 4 bases and 5 bases, there was a span of 14 bases. This CDR3 is built from 13 residues. CDR3 DNA sequence: TGTGCCTGGAATCGGGGGTTTGAGGAGACCCAGTACTTC. It yields the protein CAWNRGFEETQYF.

This clonotype was counted at least ten times. The chain has TRBV5-1 and TRBJ1-1; D not resolved. With 1 base removed from V and 1 base from J, the gap between germline ends came to 8 bases. The CDR3 covers 14 residues. The V gene's germline CDR1 is SGHRS and CDR2 YFSETQ. CDR3 coding DNA: TGCGCCAGCAGCTTGTTCGGGGAGAACACTGAAGCTTTCTTT. Its translation: CASSLFGENTEAFF. The whole variable domain, remainder taken from reference TRBV5-1 and TRBJ1-1, is KAGVTQTPRYLIKTRGQQVTLSCSPISGHRSVSWYQQTPGQGLQFLFEYFSETQRNKGNFPGRFSGRQFSNSRSEMNVSTLELGDSALYLCASSLFGENTEAFFGQGTRLTVV.